This entry features one T cell receptor beta chain sequence. The antigen is unknown. Repertoires were generated with immunoSEQ multiplex PCR, while TCRdb's copy carries only in-frame clones and drops some. The sample yields approximately 120,000 clones, roughly 84% seen once. CDR3 length: 13 residues. With 1 base removed from V and 8 bases from J, the gap between germline ends came to 8 bases. The V gene's germline CDR1 is SGHTA and CDR2 FQGNSA. The data originate from a study of T cell responses to AZD1222 COVID-19 vaccine. Study-level results: After two AZD1222 doses, spike-specific TCR breadth and depth rose versus day 0. In the spike-specific TCR repertoire, nearly half reportedly target unmutated variant regions.

V and J are TRBV7-2 and TRBJ1-4; D is ambiguous. The input for sequencing was peripheral blood, taken on day 0 of AZD1222 vaccination. This receptor was identified in an adult in good health. The CDR3 region has the DNA TGTGCCAGCAGCTTAGTCCCATGGGAAAAACTGTTTTTT. It is translated as CASSLVPWEKLFF. The complete variable domain, with remaining parts taken from reference TRBV7-2 and TRBJ1-4, reads GAGVSQSPSNKVTEKGKDVELRCDPISGHTALYWYRQSLGQGLEFLIYFQGNSAPDKSGLPSDRFSAERTGGSVSTLTIQRTQQEDSAVYLCASSLVPWEKLFFGSGTQLSVL.